This T cell receptor (beta chain) was identified in a study of PD-1 blockade in classical Hodgkin lymphoma. Every patient relapsed after autologous stem cell transplantation, and brentuximab vedotin exposure varied. The CDR3 contains 15 residues. Looked up from germline, CDR1 is SGDLS and CDR2 is YYNGEE. Trimming took 0 bases from V and 2 from J, leaving 12 bases between them. The repertoire was sequenced with immunoSEQ multiplex PCR; TCRdb's copy has only in-frame clones and lacks some. There are 95,000 to 100,000 clones in the sample; approximately 90% occur only once, and around 6.6% lies in the top ten.

Sequencing was performed on peripheral blood mononuclear cells (PBMCs), taken before the second cycle of nivolumab. This rearrangement joins TRBV9 to TRBJ2-7; no definite D call. This TCR derives from a human donor with classical Hodgkin lymphoma. The CDR3 sequence is CASSVEGNNPYEQYF. The CDR3 coding sequence is TGTGCCAGCAGCGTAGAAGGAAACAACCCCTACGAGCAGTACTTC. The full variable domain, completed using reference TRBV9 and TRBJ2-7, is DSGVTQTPKHLITATGQRVTLRCSPRSGDLSVYWYQQSLDQGLQFLIQYYNGEERAKGNILERFSAQQFPDLHSELNLSSLELGDSALYFCASSVEGNNPYEQYFGPGTRLTVT.